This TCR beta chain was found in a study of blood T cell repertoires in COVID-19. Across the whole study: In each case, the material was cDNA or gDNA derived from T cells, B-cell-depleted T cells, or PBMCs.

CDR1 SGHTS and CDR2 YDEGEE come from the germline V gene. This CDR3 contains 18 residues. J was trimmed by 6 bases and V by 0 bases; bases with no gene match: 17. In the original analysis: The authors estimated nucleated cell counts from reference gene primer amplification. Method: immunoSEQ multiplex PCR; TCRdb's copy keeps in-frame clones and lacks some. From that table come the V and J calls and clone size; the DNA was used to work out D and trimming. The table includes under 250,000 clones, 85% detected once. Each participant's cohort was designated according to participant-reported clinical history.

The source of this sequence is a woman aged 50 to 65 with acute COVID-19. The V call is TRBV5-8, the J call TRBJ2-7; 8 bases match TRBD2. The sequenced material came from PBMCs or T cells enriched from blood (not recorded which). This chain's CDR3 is CASSLARGSGVPGAEQYF. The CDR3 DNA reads TGTGCCAGCAGCTTGGCCCGAGGTAGCGGGGTCCCCGGAGCCGAGCAGTACTTC.